This section outlines one TCR beta chain sequence together with its context. Its specific antigen is unknown. Per-base qualities were not stored, and no clone one base away is much larger. The trial excluded patients who had a history of autoimmune disease or who were on systemic immunosuppression. Peripheral blood for TCR sequencing was collected from all dose cohorts at baseline, on cycle 4 day 1, and on cycle 7 day 1. Samples were obtained from an open-label, multicenter, first-in-human phase I dose-escalation trial of ivuxolimab. Adults with locally advanced or metastatic melanoma, renal cell, hepatocellular, or head and neck squamous cell carcinoma were enrolled in the trial. Before TCR sequencing, CD4+ T cells and CD8+ T cells were sorted from peripheral blood as separate populations. To sequence the TCRbeta CDR3 region, genomic DNA was isolated from the sorted cells. The immunoSEQ Assay was used to sequence the TCRbeta CDR3 regions. In its TCRdb copy, this immuneACCESS table keeps in-frame sequences only and misses some clones. Where compared with another copy, unresolved V genes explain less than half of these, and the others have no known cause. Across this sample there are tens of thousands of clones, with more than 70% seen only once. The ten largest clones represent 6.5% to 8% of the sample.

The CDR3 measures 13 amino acids from cysteine to phenylalanine. The read is trimmed to its CDR3 DNA, 39 bases read in frame from base 1. CDR1 and CDR2, per the germline V gene, are SGHRS and YFSETQ. V is reduced by 4 bases and J by 4 bases, leaving a spacing of 9 bases between them. The source of the sample is a study of OX40 agonist ivuxolimab in advanced cancers. Notes on the research overall: Ivuxolimab was an agonistic, fully human IgG2 monoclonal antibody directed against OX40 (CD134), a costimulatory receptor. Intravenous ivuxolimab was administered to patients every 2 weeks at six dose levels: 0.01, 0.1, 0.3, 1.5, 3 and 10 mg/kg. Of the roughly 52 dose-escalation patients, hepatocellular carcinoma was present in roughly 19, melanoma in roughly 15, renal cell carcinoma in 9 and head and neck cancer in 9. The point of sequencing TCRbeta in the periphery was to test whether ivuxolimab changed TCR sequence diversity and drove clonal T-cell expansion. Patients were allowed to have had prior anti-PD-1, anti-PD-L1 or anti-CTLA-4 therapy, and 30% to 40% of the dose-escalation patients had been treated with checkpoint inhibitors. Partial responses occurred in three dose-escalation patients: two with cutaneous melanoma and one with hepatocellular carcinoma. A male proportion of approximately 83% and a mean age of 60 years, ranging from 23 to 79, were recorded for the dose-escalation cohort. The paper covers the monotherapy dose-escalation part of the phase I ivuxolimab trial, which included N = 52 patients. Paper-wide results and their limitations: At doses from 0.1 to 3.0 mg/kg, clonal expansion was seen in both CD4+ and CD8+ blood T cells between baseline and week 6. Antigen specificity was not determined for the clonally expanded peripheral T cells. After ivuxolimab, expanded clones were on average more numerous among CD8+ T cells than among CD4+ T cells. Low levels of normalized T-cell clonal expansion were also shown by some nonresponding patients. In the 0.1-3.0 mg/kg groups, partial responders had among the lowest normalized peripheral clonal expansion, particularly in CD8+ T cells.

This chain is built from TRBV5-1 and TRBJ1-3, with an unclear D gene assignment. The TCR was taken from an adult with an advanced solid tumor such as melanoma, head and neck, liver or kidney cancer. This specimen was CD4+ or CD8+ T cells sorted from blood, taken in a trial of the OX40 agonist ivuxolimab. The CDR3 here reads CASSPGSGNTIYF. The nucleotide sequence is given as TGCGCCAGCAGCCCGGGCTCAGGAAACACCATATATTTT.